This T cell receptor (beta chain) originates from a study of identical twins. Study-level findings and limits: Where beta out-of-frame sequences were concerned, excess twin sharing was weaker.

cDNA carried unique molecular identifiers, and a universal primer site was added by template switching. TCRdb independently ran MiXCR on the 5' RACE reads; one entry per CDR3 protein. The sample includes more than 200,000 distinct CDR3 sequences, around 15% seen only once; the top ten take under 9.5%. The CDR3 spans 12 residues. Trimming removed 5 bases at V and 8 bases at J, with 12 bases between. Only a few counts were recorded for this clonotype. No antigen is known for it. This clonotype was obtained from a woman under 30 in good health. V usage is TRBV12-3 or TRBV12-4 and J usage is TRBJ1-2; D possibly corresponds to TRBD1 (5 bases). Sequenced: memory (CD45RO+) T cells sorted from blood. Here the CDR3 reads CASSLGNRGYTF. DNA of the CDR3: TGTGCCAGCAGTCTAGGCAACAGGGGCTACACCTTC.